A selection of T cell receptor beta chains follows, all from one sample in a study of T cells in Graves' hyperthyroidism and ophthalmopathy. TCRdb re-called the multiplex PCR reads with MiXCR, one entry per CDR3 protein. The table lists 300,000 to 350,000 distinct CDR3 sequences, 15% to 20% of them singletons, with approximately 49% in the top ten. The specimen was blood. These receptors originate from a woman aged 50 to 60 with Graves' hyperthyroidism. CDR3s include the opening cysteine and the closing phenylalanine or tryptophan. D genes are given only for firm matches.

V gene: TRBV18
CDR3 length: 14
J gene: TRBJ2-3
D gene: -
CDR3 protein: CASSPTTLTDTQYF

V gene: TRBV13
CDR3 length: 17
J gene: TRBJ1-6
D gene: TRBD1
CDR3 protein: CASSLRAGGSYNSPLHF

V gene: TRBV7-6
CDR3 length: 13
J gene: TRBJ2-1
D gene: -
CDR3 protein: CASSLAGVNEQFF

V gene: TRBV30
CDR3 length: 13
J gene: TRBJ2-3
D gene: -
CDR3 protein: CAWSGGGTDTQYF

V gene: TRBV12-3/TRBV12-4
CDR3 length: 15
J gene: TRBJ2-2
D gene: -
CDR3 protein: CASSLLAANTGELFF

V gene: TRBV5-1
CDR3 length: 15
J gene: TRBJ2-1
D gene: -
CDR3 protein: CASSLGQEDLHEQFF

V gene: TRBV6-1
CDR3 length: 16
J gene: TRBJ1-3
D gene: -
CDR3 protein: CASSERVRSSGNTIYF

V gene: TRBV5-4
CDR3 length: 13
J gene: TRBJ2-1
D gene: -
CDR3 protein: CASSLERSDEQFF

V gene: TRBV30
CDR3 length: 13
J gene: TRBJ2-7
D gene: -
CDR3 protein: CAWSVVAGVEQYF

V gene: TRBV5-1
CDR3 length: 15
J gene: TRBJ2-5
D gene: -
CDR3 protein: CASSHRDHAKETQYF

V gene: TRBV9
CDR3 length: 14
J gene: TRBJ2-3
D gene: TRBD1
CDR3 protein: CASSGTGTGDTQYF

V gene: TRBV30
CDR3 length: 14
J gene: TRBJ2-1
D gene: TRBD2
CDR3 protein: CATYLAGGGSEQFF

V gene: TRBV20-1
CDR3 length: 19
J gene: TRBJ2-3
D gene: TRBD2
CDR3 protein: CSGGGGLAGHHTSTDTQYF

V gene: TRBV7-3
CDR3 length: 14
J gene: TRBJ2-2
D gene: TRBD2
CDR3 protein: CASSYGGGTGELFF

V gene: TRBV27
CDR3 length: 16
J gene: TRBJ1-6
D gene: -
CDR3 protein: CASSLERSSYNSPLHF

V gene: TRBV28
CDR3 length: 14
J gene: TRBJ1-1
D gene: -
CDR3 protein: CASSLQRGLTEAFF

V gene: TRBV12-5
CDR3 length: 18
J gene: TRBJ2-1
D gene: TRBD2
CDR3 protein: CASGLAASGLSSYNEQFF

V gene: TRBV20-1
CDR3 length: 14
J gene: TRBJ1-2
D gene: TRBD1
CDR3 protein: CSARAGTGIYGYTF

V gene: TRBV18
CDR3 length: 13
J gene: TRBJ1-1
D gene: TRBD1
CDR3 protein: CASSGGQDTEAFF

V gene: TRBV2
CDR3 length: 15
J gene: TRBJ1-5
D gene: TRBD1
CDR3 protein: CASSYGTGSNQPQHF

V gene: TRBV29-1
CDR3 length: 12
J gene: TRBJ2-2
D gene: -
CDR3 protein: CSAEGGAGELFF

V gene: TRBV30
CDR3 length: 14
J gene: TRBJ2-3
D gene: TRBD2
CDR3 protein: CAWRTSGGGDTQYF

V gene: TRBV4-1
CDR3 length: 15
J gene: TRBJ1-1
D gene: -
CDR3 protein: CASSQVEALGTEAFF

V gene: TRBV5-1
CDR3 length: 15
J gene: TRBJ2-6
D gene: -
CDR3 protein: CASSADGVGANVLTF

V gene: TRBV19
CDR3 length: 16
J gene: TRBJ2-3
D gene: -
CDR3 protein: CASPRGAGTSTDTQYF

V gene: TRBV29-1
CDR3 length: 13
J gene: TRBJ1-5
D gene: -
CDR3 protein: CSALDGYDQPQHF

V gene: TRBV7-9
CDR3 length: 17
J gene: TRBJ1-1
D gene: -
CDR3 protein: CASSLAMYPGRDTEAFF

V gene: TRBV4-1
CDR3 length: 16
J gene: TRBJ2-2
D gene: -
CDR3 protein: CASSHPLGQNTGELFF

V gene: TRBV11-2
CDR3 length: 16
J gene: TRBJ2-7
D gene: -
CDR3 protein: CASSPKTGPSFYEQYF

V gene: TRBV6-5
CDR3 length: 14
J gene: TRBJ1-2
D gene: -
CDR3 protein: CASSYSHNNYGYTF

V gene: TRBV6-1
CDR3 length: 15
J gene: TRBJ2-5
D gene: TRBD2
CDR3 protein: CASRVTSGAQETQYF

V gene: TRBV12-5
CDR3 length: 13
J gene: TRBJ1-5
D gene: -
CDR3 protein: CASGFGRDQPQHF

V gene: TRBV20-1
CDR3 length: 14
J gene: TRBJ2-7
D gene: -
CDR3 protein: CSAISDFGGYEQYF

V gene: TRBV12-3/TRBV12-4
CDR3 length: 13
J gene: TRBJ1-1
D gene: -
CDR3 protein: CASSDPTEGVAFF

V gene: TRBV4-1
CDR3 length: 15
J gene: TRBJ2-2
D gene: TRBD1
CDR3 protein: CASSQGDRGTGELFF

V gene: TRBV19
CDR3 length: 16
J gene: TRBJ1-2
D gene: TRBD1
CDR3 protein: CASSTERTGRNYGYTF

V gene: TRBV28
CDR3 length: 15
J gene: TRBJ2-4
D gene: -
CDR3 protein: CASSSRPPAKNIQYF

V gene: TRBV20-1
CDR3 length: 13
J gene: TRBJ2-7
D gene: -
CDR3 protein: CSARGGDTYEQYF

V gene: TRBV12-3/TRBV12-4
CDR3 length: 15
J gene: TRBJ1-5
D gene: TRBD1
CDR3 protein: CASSRDRGGGQPQHF

V gene: TRBV10-3
CDR3 length: 14
J gene: TRBJ2-2
D gene: -
CDR3 protein: CAISVGPNTGELFF

V gene: TRBV20-1
CDR3 length: 16
J gene: TRBJ2-3
D gene: TRBD2
CDR3 protein: CSARATSGGRTDTQYF

V gene: TRBV12-3/TRBV12-4
CDR3 length: 15
J gene: TRBJ1-5
D gene: -
CDR3 protein: CASSLRGGTGQPQHF

V gene: TRBV19
CDR3 length: 14
J gene: TRBJ1-5
D gene: -
CDR3 protein: CASSYGTEGQPQHF

V gene: TRBV9
CDR3 length: 14
J gene: TRBJ2-2
D gene: -
CDR3 protein: CASQTGPNTGELFF

V gene: TRBV5-1
CDR3 length: 14
J gene: TRBJ2-7
D gene: TRBD2
CDR3 protein: CASRPGLGGYEQYF

V gene: TRBV7-3
CDR3 length: 15
J gene: TRBJ2-1
D gene: -
CDR3 protein: CASSLGAGGYNEQFF

V gene: TRBV20-1
CDR3 length: 14
J gene: TRBJ1-2
D gene: TRBD1
CDR3 protein: CSASPGQEIYGYTF

V gene: TRBV5-4
CDR3 length: 13
J gene: TRBJ1-1
D gene: -
CDR3 protein: CAVEGGEGTEAFF